This T cell receptor (beta chain) appears in the sequencing data of a study of shared clonotypes between healthy human individuals. Naive CD8 cells lacked CD45RO and underwent positive selection for CCR7, leaving out terminally differentiated effector memory CD45RA+ cells. CDR3 length equals 18 residues. V was cut by 4 bases and J by 7 bases, with 25 bases left in between. From germline, CDR1 is MNHNS and CDR2 SASEGT. Clones were read by immunoSEQ multiplex PCR, and TCRdb kept only the in-frame ones, dropping some. The sample has under 2,000,000 clones, approximately 95% seen once. Specimen: naive CD8+ T cells sorted from blood. This TCR derives from a man between 18 and 29 years old in good health. V is TRBV6-1 and J is TRBJ1-4; D uncertain. The CDR3 protein is CASSAPPRGVGLGEKLFF. DNA for the CDR3: TGTGCCAGCAGTGCGCCACCCCGTGGGGTCGGGTTAGGTGAAAAACTGTTTTTT.